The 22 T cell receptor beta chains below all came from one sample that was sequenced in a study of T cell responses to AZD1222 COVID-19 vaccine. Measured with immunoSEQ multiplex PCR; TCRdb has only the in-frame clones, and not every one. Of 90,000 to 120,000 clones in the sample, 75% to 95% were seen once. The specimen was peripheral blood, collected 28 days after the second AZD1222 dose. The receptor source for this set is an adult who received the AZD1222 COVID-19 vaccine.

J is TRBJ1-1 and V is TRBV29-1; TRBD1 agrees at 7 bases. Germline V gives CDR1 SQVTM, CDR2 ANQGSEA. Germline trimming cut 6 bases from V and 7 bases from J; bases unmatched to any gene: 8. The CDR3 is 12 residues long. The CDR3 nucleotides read TGCAGCGTCAAACAGGGGATAGTTGAAGCTTTCTTT. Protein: CSVKQGIVEAFF.

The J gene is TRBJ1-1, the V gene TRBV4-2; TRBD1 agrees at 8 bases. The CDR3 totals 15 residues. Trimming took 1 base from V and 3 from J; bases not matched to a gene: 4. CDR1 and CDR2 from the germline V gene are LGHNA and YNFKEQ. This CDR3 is CASSQGQGADTEAFF. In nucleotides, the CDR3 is TGTGCCAGCAGCCAAGGGCAGGGGGCGGACACTGAAGCTTTCTTT.

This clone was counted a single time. DNA for the CDR3: TGTGCCAGCTCACCCGCCTCTGGGATTATGAACACTGAAGCTTTCTTT. This sequence encodes CASSPASGIMNTEAFF. The J gene is TRBJ1-1, the V gene TRBV18; no definite D call. V dropped 3 bases and J dropped 0 bases, with 14 bases sitting between them. The CDR3 sequence is 16 residues long. Germline V CDR1 and CDR2: KGHSH, LQKENI.

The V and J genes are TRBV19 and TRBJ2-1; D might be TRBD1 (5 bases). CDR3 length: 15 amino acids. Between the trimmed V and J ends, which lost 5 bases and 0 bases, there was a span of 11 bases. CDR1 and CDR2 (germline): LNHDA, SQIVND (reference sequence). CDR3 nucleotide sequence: TGTGCCAGTAGTCCGCAAGACAGCTCCTACAATGAGCAGTTCTTC. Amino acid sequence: CASSPQDSSYNEQFF.

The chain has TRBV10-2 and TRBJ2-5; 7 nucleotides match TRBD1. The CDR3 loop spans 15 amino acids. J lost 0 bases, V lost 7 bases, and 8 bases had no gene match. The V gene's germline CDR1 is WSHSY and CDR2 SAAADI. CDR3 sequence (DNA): TGCGCCAGCAAAGTACAGGGGACGTACCAAGAGACCCAGTACTTC. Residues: CASKVQGTYQETQYF.

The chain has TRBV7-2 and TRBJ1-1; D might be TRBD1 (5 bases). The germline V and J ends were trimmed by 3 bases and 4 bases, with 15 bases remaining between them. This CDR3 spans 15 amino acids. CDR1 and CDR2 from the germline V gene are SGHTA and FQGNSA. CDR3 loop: CASSLYQGGGTEAFF. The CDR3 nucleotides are TGTGCCAGCAGCTTGTACCAGGGAGGTGGCACTGAAGCTTTCTTT.

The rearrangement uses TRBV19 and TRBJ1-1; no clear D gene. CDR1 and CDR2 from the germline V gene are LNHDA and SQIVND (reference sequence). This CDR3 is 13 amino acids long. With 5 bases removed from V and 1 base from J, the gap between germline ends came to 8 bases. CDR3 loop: CASSYQANTEAFF. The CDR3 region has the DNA TGTGCCAGTAGTTATCAGGCGAACACTGAAGCTTTCTTT. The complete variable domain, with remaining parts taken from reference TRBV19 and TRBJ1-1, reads DGGITQSPKYLFRKEGQNVTLSCEQNLNHDAMYWYRQDPGQGLRLIYYSQIVNDFQKGDIAEGYSVSREKKESFPLTVTSAQKNPTAFYLCASSYQANTEAFFGQGTRLTVV.

The CDR3 here is CASSLPGQGLDGYTF. The CDR3 coding sequence is TGCGCCAGCAGCCTTCCTGGACAGGGGTTAGATGGCTACACCTTC. The chain has TRBV5-1 and TRBJ1-2; TRBD1 aligns across 9 bases. The germline gives CDR1 SGHRS, CDR2 YFSETQ. The CDR3 extends over 15 amino acids. Trimming cost V 4 bases and J 6 bases; bases outside gene matches: 10.

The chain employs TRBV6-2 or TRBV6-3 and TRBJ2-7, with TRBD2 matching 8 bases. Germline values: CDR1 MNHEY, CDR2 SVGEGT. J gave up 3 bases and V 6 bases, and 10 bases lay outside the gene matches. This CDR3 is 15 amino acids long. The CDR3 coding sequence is TGTGCCAGCAGCCGAGACGGGACTAGAAACTACGAGCAGTACTTC. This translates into CASSRDGTRNYEQYF.

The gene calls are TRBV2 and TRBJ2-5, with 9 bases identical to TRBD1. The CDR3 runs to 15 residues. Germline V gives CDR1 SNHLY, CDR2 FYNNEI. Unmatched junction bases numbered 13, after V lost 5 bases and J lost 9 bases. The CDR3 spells CASSRRDRDVMAQYF. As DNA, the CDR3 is TGTGCCAGCAGTCGCCGGGACAGGGACGTAATGGCCCAGTACTTC. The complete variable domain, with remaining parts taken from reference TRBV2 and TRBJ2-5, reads EPEVTQTPSHQVTQMGQEVILRCVPISNHLYFYWYRQILGQKVEFLVSFYNNEISEKSEIFDDQFSVERPDGSNFTLKIRSTKLEDSAMYFCASSRRDRDVMAQYFGPGTRLLVL.

As DNA, the CDR3 is TGTGCCAGTAGAGGACTAGCGGGGCCTTACAATGAGCAGTTCTTC. This sequence encodes CASRGLAGPYNEQFF. This rearrangement joins TRBV19 to TRBJ2-1; the match to TRBD2 covers 12 bases. The CDR3 consists of 15 residues. Germline lookup yields CDR1 LNHDA and CDR2 SQIVND (reference sequence). Trimming at V came to 6 bases and at J to 4 bases, leaving 4 bases not matched to a gene.

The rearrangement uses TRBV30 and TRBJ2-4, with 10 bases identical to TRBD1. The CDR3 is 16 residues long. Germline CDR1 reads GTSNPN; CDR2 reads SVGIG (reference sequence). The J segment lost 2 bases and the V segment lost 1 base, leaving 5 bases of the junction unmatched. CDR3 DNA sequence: TGTGCCTGGAGTGCGGGACAGGGGAGTACCAAAAACATTCAGTACTTC. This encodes CAWSAGQGSTKNIQYF.

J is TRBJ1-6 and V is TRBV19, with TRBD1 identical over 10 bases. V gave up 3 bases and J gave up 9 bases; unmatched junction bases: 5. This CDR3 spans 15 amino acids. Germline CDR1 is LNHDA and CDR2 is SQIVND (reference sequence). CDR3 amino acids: CASSIVTGGSSPLHF. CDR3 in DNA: TGTGCCAGTAGTATCGTGACAGGGGGCAGTTCACCCCTCCACTTT.

CDR3 nucleotides: TGCGCCAGCAGCTTGGAGGAGGGGGCCGTAGCTTTCTTT. It yields the protein CASSLEEGAVAFF. The J gene is TRBJ1-1, the V gene TRBV5-1, with 7 bases fitting TRBD1. There are 13 residues in the CDR3. Germline-derived CDR1 and CDR2 are SGHRS and YFSETQ. The V gene end was trimmed by 0 bases and the J gene end by 10 bases; junction bases not matched to a gene: 6.

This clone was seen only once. The CDR3 sequence is CASSSGYSPLHF. DNA of the CDR3: TGTGCCAGCAGCTCAGGGTACTCACCCCTCCACTTT. The chain recombines TRBV5-6 with TRBJ1-6; D is perhaps TRBD1 (5 bases). V was trimmed by 3 bases and J by 10 bases, leaving 8 bases between them. The germline V gene has CDR1 SGHDT and CDR2 YYEEEE. CDR3 size: 12 residues. Variable domain in full (rest from reference TRBV5-6 and TRBJ1-6): DAGVTQSPTHLIKTRGQQVTLRCSPKSGHDTVSWYQQALGQGPQFIFQYYEEEERQRGNFPDRFSGHQFPNYSSELNVNALLLGDSALYLCASSSGYSPLHFGNGTRLTVT.

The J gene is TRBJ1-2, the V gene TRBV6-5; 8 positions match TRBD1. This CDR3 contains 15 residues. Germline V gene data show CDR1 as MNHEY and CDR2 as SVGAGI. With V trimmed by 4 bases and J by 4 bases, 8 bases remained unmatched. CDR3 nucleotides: TGTGCCAGCAGTTGGACAGGGAGTTTTAGCTATGGCTACACCTTC. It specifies CASSWTGSFSYGYTF.

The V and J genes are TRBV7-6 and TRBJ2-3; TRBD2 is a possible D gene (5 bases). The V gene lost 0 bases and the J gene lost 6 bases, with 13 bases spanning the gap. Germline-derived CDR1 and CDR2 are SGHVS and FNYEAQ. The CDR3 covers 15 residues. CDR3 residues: CASSLAGLTGDTQYF. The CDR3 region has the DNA TGTGCCAGCAGCTTAGCGGGCCTCACGGGGGATACGCAGTATTTT.

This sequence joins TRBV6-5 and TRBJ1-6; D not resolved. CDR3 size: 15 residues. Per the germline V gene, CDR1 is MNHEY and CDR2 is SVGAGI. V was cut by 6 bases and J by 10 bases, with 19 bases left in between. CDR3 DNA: TGTGCCAGCAGCATAGGGTGGGGAGGTAAATCACCCCTCCACTTT. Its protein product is CASSIGWGGKSPLHF.

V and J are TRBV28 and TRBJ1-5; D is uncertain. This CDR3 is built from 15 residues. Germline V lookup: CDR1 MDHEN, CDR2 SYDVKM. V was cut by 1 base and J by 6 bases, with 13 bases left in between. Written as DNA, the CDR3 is TGTGCCAGCAGTTTATTGGACCGTAAAGGTCAGCCCCAGCATTTT. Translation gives CASSLLDRKGQPQHF.

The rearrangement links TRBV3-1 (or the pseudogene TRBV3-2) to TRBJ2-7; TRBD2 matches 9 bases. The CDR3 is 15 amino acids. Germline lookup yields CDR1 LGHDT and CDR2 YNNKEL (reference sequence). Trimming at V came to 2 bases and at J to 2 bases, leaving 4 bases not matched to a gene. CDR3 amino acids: CASSQMAGGAYEQYF. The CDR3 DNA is TGTGCCAGCAGCCAAATGGCGGGGGGGGCCTACGAGCAGTACTTC.

The CDR3 bases are TGTGCCAGCAGTTTGATGAACAGCTACAATGAGCAGTTCTTC. As protein: CASSLMNSYNEQFF. The chain couples TRBV28 to TRBJ2-1; D is unclear. Germline CDR1 and CDR2: MDHEN and SYDVKM. CDR3 length: 14 amino acids. The V end was cut by 3 bases, the J end by 3 bases, with 9 bases between.

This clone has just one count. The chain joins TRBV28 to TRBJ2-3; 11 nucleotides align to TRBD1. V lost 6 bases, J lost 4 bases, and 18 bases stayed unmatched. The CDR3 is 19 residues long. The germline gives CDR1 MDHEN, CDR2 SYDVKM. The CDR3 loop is CASSSPGQGDLIPPDTQYF. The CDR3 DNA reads TGTGCCAGCAGCTCTCCGGGACAGGGGGACCTAATACCCCCAGATACGCAGTATTTT.